Shown below are 19 T cell receptor beta chains from a single sample sequenced in a study of response to subunit inactivated influenza vaccine. TCRdb processed the RT-PCR reads anew with MiXCR; each CDR3 protein has one entry. The sample includes about 540,000 distinct CDR3 sequences, around 25% of them seen just once. The same specimen was also included in a second study, on T cells expressing NK-cell markers. That paper notes: The authors made TCR beta cDNA libraries by 5'RACE template switching. This switching added a universal primer site and UMIs.

Sample: CD4+ T cells sorted from PBMCs, taken about 13 days after vaccination. All receptors come from a man aged 50-60 years who received an inactivated influenza vaccine.

This clonotype was recorded at least ten times. The rearrangement joins TRBV29-1 to TRBJ1-1, with unresolved D. The CDR3 is 11 amino acids. Trimming stripped 4 bases from V and 1 base from J, with 4 bases between. Germline V lookup: CDR1 SQVTM, CDR2 ANQGSEA. CDR3 bases: TGCAGCGTTGGTTGGAACACTGAAGCTTTCTTT. Translating gives CSVGWNTEAFF. Full variable domain (rest looked up from reference TRBV29-1 and TRBJ1-1): SAVISQKPSRDICQRGTSLTIQCQVDSQVTMMFWYRQQPGQSLTLIATANQGSEATYESGFVIDKFPISRPNLTFSTLTVSNMSPEDSSIYLCSVGWNTEAFFGQGTRLTVV.

The V gene is TRBV29-1, the J gene TRBJ1-2; D is ambiguous. CDR3 length: 15 amino acids. Trimming pared 3 bases from V and 5 bases from J, leaving 19 bases between. CDR1 and CDR2 from the germline V gene are SQVTM and ANQGSEA. In nucleotides, the CDR3 is TGCAGCGTTGACGGCGGAACCACTCTCTCTTATGGCTACACCTTC. Translated: CSVDGGTTLSYGYTF.

This clonotype was seen a few times. This chain uses TRBV7-2 with TRBJ1-1; possible D gene TRBD1, 6 bases. The CDR3 covers 12 residues. In germline, CDR1 is SGHTA, CDR2 FQGNSA. V gave up 4 bases and J gave up 8 bases, with 11 bases separating them. The DNA of the CDR3 is TGTGCCAGCAGCTCCCAGGGGCAGGAAGCTTTCTTT. This sequence encodes CASSSQGQEAFF.

This rearrangement joins TRBV5-6 to TRBJ2-7, with D perhaps assigned TRBD1 or TRBD2 (5 bases each). This CDR3 comprises 15 residues. Trimming took 2 bases from V and 2 from J, leaving 14 bases between them. Germline values: CDR1 SGHDT, CDR2 YYEEEE. The chain's CDR3 is CASSLTNGATYEQYF. The DNA of the CDR3 is TGTGCCAGCAGCTTAACAAACGGGGCCACCTACGAGCAGTACTTC.

This clonotype was observed many times. The J gene is TRBJ2-7, the V gene TRBV6-2 or TRBV6-3, with 12 bases fitting TRBD1. Germline trimming cut 7 bases from V and 3 bases from J; bases unmatched to any gene: 7. This CDR3 contains 15 residues. Per germline, CDR1 MNHEY and CDR2 SVGEGT. In DNA, the CDR3 is TGTGCCAGCAACGATCGGGACAGGGGGCTCTACGAGCAGTACTTC. This translates into CASNDRDRGLYEQYF.

This chain uses TRBV20-1 with TRBJ2-4; no definite D call. Germline loops: CDR1 DFQATT, CDR2 SNEGSKA (reference sequence). This CDR3 has 15 residues. V lost 3 bases to trimming and J lost 3 bases, with 15 bases between them. CDR3 residues: CSASRAPSGKNIQYF. CDR3 coding DNA: TGCAGTGCTAGCCGGGCCCCGAGTGGCAAAAACATTCAGTACTTC.

The chain recombines TRBV3-1 with TRBJ2-2; 7 nucleotides align to TRBD2. Germline V lookup: CDR1 LGHDT, CDR2 YNNKEL (reference sequence). Trimming at V came to 1 base and at J to 4 bases, leaving 3 bases not matched to a gene. This CDR3 contains 15 residues. This CDR3 reads CASSQAGTTTGELFF. The CDR3 DNA reads as TGTGCCAGCAGCCAAGCGGGGACTACCACCGGGGAGCTGTTTTTT.

The genes are TRBV20-1 and TRBJ2-7; 12 nucleotides align to TRBD2. V was pared by 5 bases and J by 7 bases, with 9 bases of the junction left unmatched. This CDR3 is 14 amino acids long. Germline V gives CDR1 DFQATT, CDR2 SNEGSKA (reference sequence). The CDR3 nucleotides read TGCAGTGCTGAGCCACTAGCGGGAGGTGATGAGCAGTACTTC. Translated: CSAEPLAGGDEQYF.

This clonotype occurred a few times. J is TRBJ2-1 and V is TRBV20-1; TRBD1 might be the D (6 bases). Trimming pared 2 bases from V and 6 bases from J, leaving 17 bases between. The CDR3 consists of 15 residues. Germline assignment: CDR1 DFQATT and CDR2 SNEGSKA (reference sequence). The CDR3 bases are TGCAGTGCTAGACCACTCACAGGGTTTCTCAATGAGCAGTTCTTC. Residues: CSARPLTGFLNEQFF.

The chain joins TRBV20-1 to TRBJ2-7; 12 nucleotides agree with TRBD2. Germline assignment: CDR1 DFQATT and CDR2 SNEGSKA (reference sequence). This CDR3 spans 14 amino acids. Trimming took 5 bases from V and 7 from J; bases not matched to a gene: 9. DNA for the CDR3: TGCAGTGCTGGCCAGACTAGCGGGAGAGGTGAGCAGTACTTC. Amino acids: CSAGQTSGRGEQYF.

A single count supports this clonotype. This sequence joins TRBV20-1 and TRBJ2-2; 7 bases match TRBD1. Trimming at V came to 2 bases and at J to 7 bases, leaving 4 bases not matched to a gene. The CDR3 runs to 13 residues. The germline V gene encodes CDR1 DFQATT and CDR2 SNEGSKA (reference sequence). In DNA form, the CDR3 reads TGCAGTGCTAGACGACAGGGTATCGGGGAGCTGTTTTTT. It yields the protein CSARRQGIGELFF.

The J gene is TRBJ2-5, the V gene TRBV10-1, with 8 positions matching TRBD1. The germline CDR1 and CDR2 sequences are WNHNN and SYGVQD (reference sequence). The CDR3 consists of 17 residues. V was pared by 6 bases and J by 5 bases, with 17 bases of the junction left unmatched. The CDR3 DNA reads as TGCGCCAGCAGCGAGAAGACCCGGGACAGGTTTATGGAGACCCAGTACTTC. Protein: CASSEKTRDRFMETQYF.

The J gene is TRBJ2-5, the V gene TRBV6-2 or TRBV6-3; maybe TRBD2 (6 bases). Germline loops: CDR1 MNHEY, CDR2 SVGEGT. Deletions cut 0 bases from V and 9 bases from J, with 23 bases between. CDR3 length: 17 amino acids. This chain's CDR3 is CASSYSNSGAGAGAQYF. The CDR3 DNA reads TGTGCCAGCAGTTACTCGAATAGCGGAGCTGGCGCCGGTGCCCAGTACTTC.

By sample fraction, this clonotype is medium-sized (0.01 to 0.1%). The chain recombines TRBV29-1 with TRBJ2-3; tentatively, D is TRBD2 (5 bases). CDR3 size: 14 residues. Germline V gene data show CDR1 as SQVTM and CDR2 as ANQGSEA. V was pared by 3 bases and J by 1 base, with 11 bases between. The CDR3 is CSVESGVGTDTQYF. CDR3 bases: TGCAGCGTTGAGTCCGGGGTAGGCACAGATACGCAGTATTTT.

This clonotype was observed a handful of times. The rearrangement links TRBV18 to TRBJ2-3; maybe TRBD2 (5 bases). The CDR3 is made up of 15 amino acids. Germline CDR1 is KGHSH and CDR2 is LQKENI. V was pared by 0 bases and J by 5 bases, with 12 bases between. The DNA for the CDR3 is TGTGCCAGCTCACCACCGACGGGATTTGGAGATACGCAGTATTTT. Translation: CASSPPTGFGDTQYF.

This chain joins TRBV2 and TRBJ2-1; 9 nucleotides align to TRBD1. V trimming: 3 bases; J trimming: 9 bases; junction bases outside the gene matches: 6. Germline V lookup: CDR1 SNHLY, CDR2 FYNNEI. This CDR3 comprises 14 residues. CDR3: CASSEFTGGTEQFF. CDR3 in DNA: TGTGCCAGCAGTGAGTTTACAGGGGGCACTGAGCAGTTCTTC. The whole variable domain, remainder taken from reference TRBV2 and TRBJ2-1, is EPEVTQTPSHQVTQMGQEVILRCVPISNHLYFYWYRQILGQKVEFLVSFYNNEISEKSEIFDDQFSVERPDGSNFTLKIRSTKLEDSAMYFCASSEFTGGTEQFFGPGTRLTVL.

CDR3 region: CASRTSGRAYNEQFF. The CDR3, as DNA: TGTGCCAGCAGAACTAGCGGGAGGGCCTACAATGAGCAGTTCTTC. This chain uses TRBV6-1 with TRBJ2-1, with 13 bases matching TRBD2. Unmatched junction bases numbered 1, after V lost 6 bases and J lost 2 bases. The CDR3 extends over 15 amino acids. Per germline, CDR1 MNHNS and CDR2 SASEGT.

The V and J genes are TRBV12-3 or TRBV12-4 and TRBJ2-7; TRBD2 agrees at 7 bases. The CDR3 has 14 residues. Trimming removed 3 bases from V and 2 bases from J; junction bases left unmatched: 4. The CDR3 DNA is TGTGCCAGCAGTTTTGCGGGGGAAACCTACGAGCAGTACTTC. Residues: CASSFAGETYEQYF.

This clonotype was counted a few times. This chain connects TRBV14 to TRBJ2-1, with D hard to call. Germline CDR1 reads SGHDN; CDR2 reads FVKESK. This CDR3 has 12 amino acids. V gave up 5 bases and J gave up 4 bases, with 6 bases separating them. The CDR3 region has the DNA TGTGCCAGCAGCAAAGGGTACAATGAGCAGTTCTTC. As protein: CASSKGYNEQFF.